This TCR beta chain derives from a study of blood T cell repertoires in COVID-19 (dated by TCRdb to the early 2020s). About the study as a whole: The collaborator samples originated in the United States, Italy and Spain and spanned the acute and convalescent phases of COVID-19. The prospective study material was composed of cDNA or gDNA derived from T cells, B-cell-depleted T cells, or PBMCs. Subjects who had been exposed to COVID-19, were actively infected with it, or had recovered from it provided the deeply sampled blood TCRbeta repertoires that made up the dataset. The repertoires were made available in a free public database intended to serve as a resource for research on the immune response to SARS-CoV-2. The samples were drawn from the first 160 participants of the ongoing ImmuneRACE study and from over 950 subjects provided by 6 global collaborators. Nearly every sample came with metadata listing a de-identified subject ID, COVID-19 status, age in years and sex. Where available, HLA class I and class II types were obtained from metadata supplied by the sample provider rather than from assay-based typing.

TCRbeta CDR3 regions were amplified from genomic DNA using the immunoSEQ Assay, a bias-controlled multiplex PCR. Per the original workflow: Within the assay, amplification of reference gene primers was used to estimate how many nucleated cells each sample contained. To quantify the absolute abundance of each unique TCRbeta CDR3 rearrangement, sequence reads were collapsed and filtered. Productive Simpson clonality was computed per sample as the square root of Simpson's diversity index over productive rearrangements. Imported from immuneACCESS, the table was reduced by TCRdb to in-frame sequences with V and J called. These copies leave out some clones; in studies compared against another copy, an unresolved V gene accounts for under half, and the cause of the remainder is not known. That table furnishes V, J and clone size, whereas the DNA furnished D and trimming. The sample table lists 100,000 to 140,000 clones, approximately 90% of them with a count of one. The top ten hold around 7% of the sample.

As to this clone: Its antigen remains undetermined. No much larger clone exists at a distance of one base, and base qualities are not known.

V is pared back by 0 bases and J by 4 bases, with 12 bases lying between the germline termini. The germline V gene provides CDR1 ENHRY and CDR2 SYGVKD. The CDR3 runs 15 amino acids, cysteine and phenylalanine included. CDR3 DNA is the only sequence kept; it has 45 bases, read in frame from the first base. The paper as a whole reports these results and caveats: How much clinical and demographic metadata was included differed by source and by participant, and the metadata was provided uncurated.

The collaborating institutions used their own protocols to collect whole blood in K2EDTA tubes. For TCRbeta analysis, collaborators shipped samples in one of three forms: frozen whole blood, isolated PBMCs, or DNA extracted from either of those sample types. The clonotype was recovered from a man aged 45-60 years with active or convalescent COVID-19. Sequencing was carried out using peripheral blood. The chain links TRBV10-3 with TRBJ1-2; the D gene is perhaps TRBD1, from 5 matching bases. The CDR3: CAISESPGTGYGYTF. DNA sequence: TGTGCCATCAGTGAGTCCCCTGGGACTGGCTATGGCTACACCTTC.